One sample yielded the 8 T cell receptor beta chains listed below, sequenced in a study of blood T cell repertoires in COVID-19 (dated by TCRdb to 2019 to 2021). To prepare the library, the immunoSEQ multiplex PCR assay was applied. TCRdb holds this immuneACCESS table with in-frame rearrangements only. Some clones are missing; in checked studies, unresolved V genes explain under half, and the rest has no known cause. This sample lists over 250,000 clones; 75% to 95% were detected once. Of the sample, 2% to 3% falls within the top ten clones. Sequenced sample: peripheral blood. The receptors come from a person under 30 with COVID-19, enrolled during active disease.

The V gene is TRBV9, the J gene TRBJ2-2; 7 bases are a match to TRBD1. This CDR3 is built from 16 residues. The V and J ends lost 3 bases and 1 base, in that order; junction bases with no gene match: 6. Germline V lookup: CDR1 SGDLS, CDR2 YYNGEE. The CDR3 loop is CASSARGDRNTGELFF. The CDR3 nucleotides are TGTGCCAGCAGCGCCAGAGGGGACAGGAACACCGGGGAGCTGTTTTTT.

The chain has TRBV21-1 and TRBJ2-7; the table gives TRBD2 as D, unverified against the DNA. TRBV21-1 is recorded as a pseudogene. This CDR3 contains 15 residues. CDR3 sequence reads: CASSLTSGSVYEQYF. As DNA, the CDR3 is TGTGCCAGCAGCTTAACTAGCGGGAGCGTCTACGAGCAGTACTTC.

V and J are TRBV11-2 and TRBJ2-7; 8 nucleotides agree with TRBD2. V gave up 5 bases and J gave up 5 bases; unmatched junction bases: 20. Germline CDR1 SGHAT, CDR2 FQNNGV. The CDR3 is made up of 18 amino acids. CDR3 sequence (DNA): TGTGCCAGCAGCCTATGGACCAGCGTGAGCGGGAGACTCAACGAGCAGTACTTC. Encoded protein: CASSLWTSVSGRLNEQYF.

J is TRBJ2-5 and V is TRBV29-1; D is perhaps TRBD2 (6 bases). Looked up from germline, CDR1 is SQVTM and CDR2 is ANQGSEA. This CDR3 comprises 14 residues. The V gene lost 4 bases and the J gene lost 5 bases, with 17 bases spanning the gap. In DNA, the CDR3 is TGCAGCGTTGTCGGGAGAGACTTCGGGGAGACCCAGTACTTC. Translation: CSVVGRDFGETQYF.

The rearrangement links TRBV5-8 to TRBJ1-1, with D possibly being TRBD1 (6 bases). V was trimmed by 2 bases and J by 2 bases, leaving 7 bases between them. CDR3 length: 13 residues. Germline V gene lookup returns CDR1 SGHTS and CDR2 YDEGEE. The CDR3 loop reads CASSFRGNTEAFF. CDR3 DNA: TGTGCCAGCAGCTTCAGGGGTAACACTGAAGCTTTCTTT.

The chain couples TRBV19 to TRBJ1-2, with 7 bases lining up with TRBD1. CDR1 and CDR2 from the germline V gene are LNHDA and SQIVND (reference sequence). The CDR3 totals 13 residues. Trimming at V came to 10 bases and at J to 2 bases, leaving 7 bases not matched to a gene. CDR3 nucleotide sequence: TGTGCCACCTCAGAGACAGGGAACTATGGCTACACCTTC. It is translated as CATSETGNYGYTF.

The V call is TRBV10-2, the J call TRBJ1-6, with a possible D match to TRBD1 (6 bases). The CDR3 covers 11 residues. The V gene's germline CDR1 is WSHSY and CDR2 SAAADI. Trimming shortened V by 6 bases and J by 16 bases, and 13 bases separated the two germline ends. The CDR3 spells CASSGARGLHF. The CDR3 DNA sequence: TGCGCCAGCAGCGGGGCGAGGGGGCTCCACTTT.

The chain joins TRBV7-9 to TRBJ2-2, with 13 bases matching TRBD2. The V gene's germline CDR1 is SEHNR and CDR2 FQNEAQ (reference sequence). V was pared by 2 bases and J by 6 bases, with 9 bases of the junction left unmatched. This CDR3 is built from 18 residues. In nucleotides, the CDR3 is TGTGCCAGCAGCTTACCGACTAGCGGGAGGCCTTCCGCCGGGGAGCTGTTTTTT. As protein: CASSLPTSGRPSAGELFF.